These 12 T cell receptor beta chains were all obtained from the same sample, sequenced in a study of T cell responses to AZD1222 COVID-19 vaccine. Method: immunoSEQ multiplex PCR; TCRdb's copy keeps in-frame clones and lacks some. Seen here are about 85,000 clones, around 86% observed once, and the top ten hold about 7.5%. The sample here was peripheral blood, taken on day 0 of AZD1222 vaccination. These receptor sequences come from an adult in good health.

The CDR3 loop is CASSLQGTQYF. DNA for the CDR3: TGTGCCAGCAGCCTACAGGGAACCCAGTACTTC. The genes are TRBV5-4 and TRBJ2-5, with D possibly TRBD1 on 6 matching bases. The CDR3 length is 11 residues. The V gene's germline CDR1 is SGHNT and CDR2 YYREEE (reference sequence). Trimming shortened V by 4 bases and J by 8 bases, and 9 bases separated the two germline ends.

The chain recombines TRBV19 with TRBJ1-2; 7 nucleotides line up with TRBD1. The V gene end was trimmed by 0 bases and the J gene end by 4 bases; junction bases not matched to a gene: 5. In germline, CDR1 is LNHDA, CDR2 SQIVND (reference sequence). The CDR3 contains 15 residues. The CDR3 region has the DNA TGTGCCAGTAGTATAGACGACAGGGCTCTCTATGGCTACACCTTC. It yields the protein CASSIDDRALYGYTF. The full variable domain, rest sourced from reference TRBV19 and TRBJ1-2, is DGGITQSPKYLFRKEGQNVTLSCEQNLNHDAMYWYRQDPGQGLRLIYYSQIVNDFQKGDIAEGYSVSREKKESFPLTVTSAQKNPTAFYLCASSIDDRALYGYTFGSGTRLTVV.

The genes are TRBV28 and TRBJ1-1; no clear D gene. The V end was cut by 6 bases, the J end by 2 bases, with 13 bases between. From germline, CDR1 is MDHEN and CDR2 SYDVKM. CDR3 length equals 14 residues. CDR3 protein: CASSPNSANTEAFF. The CDR3 DNA reads as TGTGCCAGCAGCCCGAATTCGGCTAACACTGAAGCTTTCTTT.

This clone was seen only a few times. The rearrangement uses TRBV20-1 and TRBJ2-5; D possibly corresponds to TRBD2 (6 bases). Germline values: CDR1 DFQATT, CDR2 SNEGSKA (reference sequence). Trimming removed 5 bases from V and 7 bases from J, with 8 bases in between. The CDR3 is 10 amino acids. The CDR3 is CSALEGTQYF. The CDR3 DNA reads TGCAGTGCTTTGGAGGGGACCCAGTACTTC.

This rearrangement joins TRBV2 to TRBJ1-5; possibly TRBD1 for D (6 bases). The length of the CDR3 is 16 residues. Germline V gene data show CDR1 as SNHLY and CDR2 as FYNNEI. Trimming took off 3 bases at V and 1 base at J, with 13 bases between the two ends. The CDR3 loop is CASSEGGAWSNQPQHF. In DNA form, the CDR3 reads TGTGCCAGCAGTGAGGGGGGGGCGTGGAGCAATCAGCCCCAGCATTTT. Based on the CDR3 plus reference TRBV2 and TRBJ1-5, the full variable domain is EPEVTQTPSHQVTQMGQEVILRCVPISNHLYFYWYRQILGQKVEFLVSFYNNEISEKSEIFDDQFSVERPDGSNFTLKIRSTKLEDSAMYFCASSEGGAWSNQPQHFGDGTRLSIL.

The chain recombines TRBV10-3 with TRBJ1-2, with no clear D. The CDR3 contains 14 residues. V gave up 3 bases and J gave up 8 bases, with 16 bases separating them. The germline CDR1 and CDR2 sequences are ENHRY and SYGVKD. CDR3: CAISDPLQRWGYTF. The DNA for the CDR3 is TGTGCCATCAGTGACCCCTTACAGAGATGGGGCTACACCTTC.

This chain links TRBV24-1 with TRBJ2-1, with D perhaps being TRBD1 or TRBD2 (5 bases each). Trimming shortened V by 5 bases and J by 2 bases, and 21 bases separated the two germline ends. There are 18 residues in the CDR3. CDR1 is KGHDR and CDR2 is SFDVKD in the germline V gene. This CDR3 is CATSGASDRGTPYNEQFF. The CDR3 nucleotides read TGTGCCACCAGTGGGGCTTCAGATCGGGGCACACCCTACAATGAGCAGTTCTTC.

The rearrangement joins TRBV19 to TRBJ1-1; TRBD1 agrees at 7 bases. The germline gives CDR1 LNHDA, CDR2 SQIVND (reference sequence). V lost 4 bases, J lost 3 bases, and 5 bases stayed unmatched. There are 14 residues in the CDR3. The CDR3 DNA sequence: TGTGCCAGTAGTAAGACAGGGTCGGACACTGAAGCTTTCTTT. This gives the protein CASSKTGSDTEAFF. The full variable domain, rest sourced from reference TRBV19 and TRBJ1-1, is DGGITQSPKYLFRKEGQNVTLSCEQNLNHDAMYWYRQDPGQGLRLIYYSQIVNDFQKGDIAEGYSVSREKKESFPLTVTSAQKNPTAFYLCASSKTGSDTEAFFGQGTRLTVV.

The chain links TRBV3-1 (or the pseudogene TRBV3-2) to TRBJ2-7, with 10 bases lining up with TRBD2. The germline V gene encodes CDR1 LGHDT and CDR2 YNNKEL (reference sequence). The V gene end was trimmed by 1 base and the J gene end by 4 bases; junction bases not matched to a gene: 4. The CDR3 sequence is 15 residues long. For the CDR3, the DNA is TGTGCCAGCAGCCAAGCTAGCGGGAGAAGTTACGAGCAGTACTTC. This codes for CASSQASGRSYEQYF.

The V gene is TRBV3-1 (or the pseudogene TRBV3-2), the J gene TRBJ1-1; D gene unclear. Germline-derived CDR1 and CDR2 are LGHDT and YNNKEL (reference sequence). V was trimmed by 1 base and J by 0 bases, leaving 9 bases between them. This CDR3 is built from 15 residues. The CDR3 sequence: CASSQASLMNTEAFF. The CDR3 DNA reads as TGTGCCAGCAGCCAAGCTAGCCTAATGAACACTGAAGCTTTCTTT.

CDR3 protein: CASSLRETQYF. In DNA form, the CDR3 reads TGTGCCAGCAGTTTACGAGAGACCCAGTACTTC. The V call is TRBV12-3 or TRBV12-4, the J call TRBJ2-5; no clear D gene. The CDR3 runs to 11 residues. V was shortened by 2 bases and J by 4 bases, with 2 bases between the two germline ends.

This sequence joins TRBV30 and TRBJ2-2; D is possibly TRBD2 (5 bases). This CDR3 has 15 residues. Germline V lookup: CDR1 GTSNPN, CDR2 SVGIG (reference sequence). Trimming stripped 1 base from V and 1 base from J, with 10 bases between. CDR3 in amino acids: CAWSDLRGNTGELFF. In nucleotides, the CDR3 is TGTGCCTGGAGTGACCTCCGGGGGAACACCGGGGAGCTGTTTTTT.